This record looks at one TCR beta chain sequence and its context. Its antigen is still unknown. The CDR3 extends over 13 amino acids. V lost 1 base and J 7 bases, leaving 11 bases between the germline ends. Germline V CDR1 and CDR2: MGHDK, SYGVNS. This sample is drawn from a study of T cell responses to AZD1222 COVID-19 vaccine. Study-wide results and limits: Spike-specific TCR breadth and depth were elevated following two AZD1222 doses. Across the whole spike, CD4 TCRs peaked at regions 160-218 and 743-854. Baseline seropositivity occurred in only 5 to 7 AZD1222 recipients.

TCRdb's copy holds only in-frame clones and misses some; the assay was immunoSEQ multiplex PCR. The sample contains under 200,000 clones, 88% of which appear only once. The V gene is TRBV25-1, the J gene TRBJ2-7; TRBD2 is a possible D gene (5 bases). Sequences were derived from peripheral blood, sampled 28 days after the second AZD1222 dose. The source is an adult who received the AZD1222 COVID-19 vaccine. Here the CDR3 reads CASSEWGEGEQYF. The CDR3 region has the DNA TGTGCCAGCAGTGAATGGGGTGAGGGAGAGCAGTACTTC.